This TCR beta chain was identified during a study of blood T cells in healthy people across ages. Total RNA extracted from each sample amounted to at least 5.5 micrograms. As for this clonotype: Antigen unknown. The junction does not match germline at one end; this may be a read error.

General observations from the study: With age, beta diversity per million T cells declined roughly linearly, significantly by 40.

The CDR3 has 16 amino acids. Germline V gives CDR1 SGHRS, CDR2 YFSETQ. Using a J-beta primer mix together with a sample-barcoded 5' primer, a second PCR was run for roughly 7 to 12 cycles. A 12-random-nucleotide template-switch adaptor tagged each cDNA molecule. One entry per CDR3 protein results from TCRdb running MiXCR on the 5' RACE reads. The sample shows 1 million or so distinct CDR3 sequences, roughly a quarter of them seen only once. This same sample was also part of a study on T cells of mothers and their children.

The sample consisted of blood. The V gene is TRBV5-1, the J gene TRBJ2-7; no definite D call. The TCR originated in a girl aged 2-10 years in good health. For the CDR3, the DNA is TGCGCCAGCAGATTGGGCGGTCAGGTTCAAACGCGCGAGCAGTACTTC. Translation: CASRLGGQVQTREQYF.